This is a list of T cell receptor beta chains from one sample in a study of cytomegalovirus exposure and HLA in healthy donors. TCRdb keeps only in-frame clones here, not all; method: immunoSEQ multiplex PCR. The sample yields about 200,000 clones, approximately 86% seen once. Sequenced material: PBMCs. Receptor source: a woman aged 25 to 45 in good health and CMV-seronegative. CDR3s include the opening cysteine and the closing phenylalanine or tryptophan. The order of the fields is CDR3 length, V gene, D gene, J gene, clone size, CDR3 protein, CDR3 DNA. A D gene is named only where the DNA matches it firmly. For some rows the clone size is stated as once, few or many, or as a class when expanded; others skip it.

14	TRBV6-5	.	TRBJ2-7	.	CASSVGGVGYEQYF	TGTGCCAGCAGTGTAGGGGGTGTGGGTTACGAGCAGTACTTC
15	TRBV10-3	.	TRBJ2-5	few	CAISEQGRVEETQYF	TGTGCCATCAGTGAGCAGGGTCGGGTGGAAGAGACCCAGTACTTC
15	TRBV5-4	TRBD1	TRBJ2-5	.	CASSWGQGGTETQYF	TGTGCCAGCAGCTGGGGACAAGGGGGCACGGAGACCCAGTACTTC
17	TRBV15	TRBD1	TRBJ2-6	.	CATSRDPGGAGANVLTF	TGTGCCACCAGCAGAGATCCAGGGGGAGCTGGGGCCAACGTCCTGACTTTC
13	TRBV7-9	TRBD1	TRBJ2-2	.	CASGTGNTGELFF	TGTGCCAGCGGGACAGGGAACACCGGGGAGCTGTTTTTT
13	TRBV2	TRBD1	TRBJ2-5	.	CASRQGEQETQYF	TGTGCCAGCAGACAGGGGGAACAAGAGACCCAGTACTTC
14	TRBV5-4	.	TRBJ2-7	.	CASSLTGNPYEQYF	TGTGCCAGCAGCCTAACAGGAAATCCCTACGAGCAGTACTTC
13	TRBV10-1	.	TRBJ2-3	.	CASSEGTAHTQYF	TGCGCCAGCAGTGAGGGAACAGCCCATACGCAGTATTTT
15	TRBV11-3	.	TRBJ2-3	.	CASSLGGERADTQYF	TGTGCCAGCAGCTTAGGGGGGGAGAGGGCAGATACGCAGTATTTT
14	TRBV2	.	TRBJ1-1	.	CASTSYRVPTEAFF	TGTGCCAGCACTTCCTACAGGGTCCCCACTGAAGCTTTCTTT
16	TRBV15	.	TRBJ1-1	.	CATSRGGQLRNTEAFF	TGTGCCACCAGCAGGGGGGGTCAGCTAAGGAACACTGAAGCTTTCTTT
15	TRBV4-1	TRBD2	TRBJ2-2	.	CASSQGGSGTGELFF	TGCGCCAGCAGCCAAGGGGGTAGCGGGACCGGGGAGCTGTTTTTT
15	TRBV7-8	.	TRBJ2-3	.	CASSLASGATDTQYF	TGTGCCAGCAGCTTAGCTAGCGGCGCCACAGATACGCAGTATTTT
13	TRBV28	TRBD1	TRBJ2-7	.	CASSSTGYGEQYF	TGTGCCAGCAGTTCGACAGGGTACGGCGAGCAGTACTTC
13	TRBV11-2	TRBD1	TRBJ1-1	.	CASSLAGGTEAFF	TGTGCCAGCAGCTTAGCAGGGGGCACTGAAGCTTTCTTT
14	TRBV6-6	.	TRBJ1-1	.	CASSYSTKRTEAFF	TGTGCCAGCAGTTACTCTACAAAGAGGACTGAAGCTTTCTTT
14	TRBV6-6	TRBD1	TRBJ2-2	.	CASSIQGHTGELFF	TGTGCCAGCAGTATACAGGGGCACACCGGGGAGCTGTTTTTT
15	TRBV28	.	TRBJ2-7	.	CASSLNRDWNYEQYF	TGTGCCAGCAGTTTAAACAGGGATTGGAACTACGAGCAGTACTTC
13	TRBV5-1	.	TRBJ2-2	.	CASSPPVFGELFF	TGCGCCAGCAGCCCACCGGTTTTCGGGGAGCTGTTTTTT
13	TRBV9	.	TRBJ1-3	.	CASSLYRDHTIYF	TGTGCCAGCAGCTTGTACAGGGACCACACCATATATTTT
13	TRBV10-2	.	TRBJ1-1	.	CASTQQGITEAFF	TGCGCCAGCACTCAACAGGGTATCACTGAAGCTTTCTTT
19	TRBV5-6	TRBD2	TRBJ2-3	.	CASSLPSGGAGYLTDTQYF	TGTGCCAGCAGCTTGCCTAGCGGGGGGGCTGGCTATCTCACAGATACGCAGTATTTT
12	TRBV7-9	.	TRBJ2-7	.	CASSSTGYEQYF	TGTGCCAGCAGCTCGACCGGGTACGAGCAGTACTTC
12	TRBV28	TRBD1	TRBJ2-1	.	CLGTVGPNEQFF	TGCCTCGGGACAGTGGGGCCCAATGAGCAGTTCTTC
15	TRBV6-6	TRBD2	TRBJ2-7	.	CASSKGSGRAYEQYF	TGTGCCAGCAGTAAAGGGAGCGGGAGGGCGTACGAGCAGTACTTC
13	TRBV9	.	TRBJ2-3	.	CASSYGGTDTQYF	TGTGCCAGCAGCTACGGAGGCACAGATACGCAGTATTTT
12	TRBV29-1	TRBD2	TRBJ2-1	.	CSVRTSSGEQFF	TGCAGCGTTAGGACTAGTTCAGGCGAGCAGTTCTTC
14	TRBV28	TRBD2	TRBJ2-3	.	CASSGEGSLDTQYF	TGTGCCAGCAGTGGGGAGGGGTCGTTAGATACGCAGTATTTT
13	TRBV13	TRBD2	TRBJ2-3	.	CASSPGGRDTQYF	TGTGCCAGCAGCCCGGGGGGGAGGGATACGCAGTATTTT
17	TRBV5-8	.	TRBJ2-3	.	CASGIFPPGGWSDTQYF	TGTGCCAGCGGCATATTTCCCCCGGGGGGCTGGTCAGATACGCAGTATTTT
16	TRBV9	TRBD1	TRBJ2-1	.	CASSVERGQGKDEQFF	TGTGCCAGCAGCGTAGAAAGGGGACAGGGTAAGGATGAGCAGTTCTTC
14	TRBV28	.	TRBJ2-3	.	CASSLFLADDTQYF	TGTGCCAGCAGTTTATTCCTAGCAGATGATACGCAGTATTTT
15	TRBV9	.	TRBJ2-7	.	CASSVPRRNSYEQYF	TGTGCCAGCAGCGTTCCTCGGCGGAACTCCTACGAGCAGTACTTC
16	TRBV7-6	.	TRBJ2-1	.	CASSSIAAASYNEQFF	TGTGCCAGCAGCTCAATAGCGGCAGCCTCCTACAATGAGCAGTTCTTC
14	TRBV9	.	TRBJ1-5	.	CASSSGIGEQPQHF	TGTGCCAGCAGCTCGGGGATTGGGGAACAGCCCCAGCATTTT
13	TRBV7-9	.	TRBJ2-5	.	CASSPPSEETQYF	TGTGCCAGCAGCCCACCGAGCGAAGAGACCCAGTACTTC
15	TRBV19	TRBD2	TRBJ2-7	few	CASSYKREGPYEQYF	TGTGCCAGTAGTTACAAGCGGGAGGGCCCGTACGAGCAGTACTTC
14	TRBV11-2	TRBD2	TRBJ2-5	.	CASSWGAGGETQYF	TGTGCCAGCAGCTGGGGGGCGGGGGGAGAGACCCAGTACTTC
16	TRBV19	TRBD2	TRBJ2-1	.	CASSSSGSGSYNEQFF	TGTGCCAGTAGTAGTAGCGGGAGCGGCTCCTACAATGAGCAGTTCTTC
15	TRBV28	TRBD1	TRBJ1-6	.	CASSLDDRGRAPLHF	TGTGCCAGCAGTTTAGATGACAGGGGCCGAGCACCCCTCCACTTT
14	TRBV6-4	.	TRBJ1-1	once	CASTIRGKGTEAFF	TGTGCCAGCACCATCAGGGGAAAGGGTACTGAAGCTTTCTTT
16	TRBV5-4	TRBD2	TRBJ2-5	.	CASSLSGGADEETQYF	TGTGCCAGCAGCTTATCGGGGGGAGCGGATGAAGAGACCCAGTACTTC
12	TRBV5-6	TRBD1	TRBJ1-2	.	CASSRQGYGYTF	TGTGCCAGCAGCCGACAGGGCTATGGCTACACCTTC
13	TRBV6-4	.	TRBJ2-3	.	CASSRREADTQYF	TGTGCCAGCAGTAGGCGGGAAGCAGATACGCAGTATTTT
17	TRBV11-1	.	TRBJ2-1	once	CASSLAGTPTPFNEQFF	TGTGCCAGCAGCTTAGCGGGGACTCCCACTCCCTTCAATGAGCAGTTCTTC
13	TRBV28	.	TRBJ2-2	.	CATSLSPQGELFF	TGTGCCACTAGCTTAAGCCCTCAGGGGGAGCTGTTTTTT
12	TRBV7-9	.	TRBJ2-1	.	CASTSEGNEQFF	TGTGCCAGCACCTCCGAGGGCAATGAGCAGTTCTTC
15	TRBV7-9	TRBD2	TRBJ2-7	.	CASSPRGGESYEQYF	TGTGCCAGCAGCCCCCGGGGGGGGGAAAGTTACGAGCAGTACTTC